This T cell receptor (beta chain) came from a study of blood T cell repertoires in COVID-19. Study overall: Researchers got acute and convalescent COVID-19 samples from the United States, Italy and Spain. Sample material is recorded as cDNA or gDNA derived from T cells, B-cell-depleted T cells, or PBMCs.

Authors' analysis steps: Nucleated cell number was recorded as an estimate derived from reference gene primer amplification. Sequencing used immunoSEQ multiplex PCR; TCRdb keeps in-frame clones, though not all of them. The V and J calls and clone size come from that table; D and trimming were worked out from the DNA. The sample holds 65,000 to 75,000 clones; roughly nine tenths are singletons and the top ten take less than 5.5%. V shed 7 bases and J 8 bases; nucleotides not matched to a gene: 8. The CDR3 has 12 amino acids. Germline CDR1 and CDR2: SQVTM and ANQGSEA. The chain has TRBV29-1 and TRBJ1-2, with 9 bases fitting TRBD1. The TCR comes from a man aged 50 to 59 with active COVID-19. Sequenced sample: peripheral blood. As DNA, the CDR3 is TGCAGCGCCGAGGGACAGGGAGAAGGCTACACCTTC. Encoded protein: CSAEGQGEGYTF. Looking up the rest from reference TRBV29-1 and TRBJ1-2 gives the full variable domain: SAVISQKPSRDICQRGTSLTIQCQVDSQVTMMFWYRQQPGQSLTLIATANQGSEATYESGFVIDKFPISRPNLTFSTLTVSNMSPEDSSIYLCSAEGQGEGYTFGSGTRLTVV.